One T cell receptor (beta chain) is described in this entry. Its specificity is unknown. Germline and junction disagree at one end, which may indicate a read error. The PCR employed 60 Vbeta primers together with 13 Jbeta primers. The protocol was immunoSEQ multiplex PCR, while the TCRdb copy is restricted to in-frame clones and leaves out a portion. The table shows some 200,000 clones, with around three quarters occurring only once. This sample was included in a study of cytomegalovirus exposure and HLA in healthy donors. Looking at the study overall: Assignment to the Caucasian-associated ancestry cluster applied to roughly 80% of the approximately 400 genotyped donors.

General study points: The authors later linked a missense DCLRE1C variant to TCR beta V- and J-gene trimming.

The CDR3 runs 15 residues. Germline CDR1 reads SEHNR; CDR2 reads FQNEAQ (reference sequence). This clonotype originated in a boy between 10 and 17 years old in good health and CMV-seronegative. The rearrangement links TRBV7-9 to TRBJ1-1, with TRBD1 matching over 9 bases. The sample comprised PBMCs. The CDR3 nucleotides read TGTTCCAGCAGCTTGAAGGACAGGGGACCCCTTCCGGCTTTCTTT. Translating it yields CSSSLKDRGPLPAFF. Drawing the rest from reference TRBV7-9 and TRBJ1-1, the complete variable domain is DTGVSQNPRHKITKRGQNVTFRCDPISEHNRLYWYRQTLGQGPEFLTYFQNEAQLEKSRLLSDRFSAERPKGSFSTLEIQRTEQGDSAMYLCSSSLKDRGPLPAFFGQGTRLTVV.